A single sample is the source of the 22 T cell receptor beta chains below, sequenced in a study of shared clonotypes between healthy human individuals. CD8 cells classed as naive were CD45RO-negative and positively selected for CCR7, excluding terminally differentiated effector memory CD45RA+ cells. Produced via immunoSEQ multiplex PCR; TCRdb's table is partial and in-frame only. The table lists about 590,000 clones, roughly 95% of them singletons. Sequenced: naive CD8+ T cells sorted from blood. The source is a woman in her thirties in good health.

The chain joins TRBV6-1 to TRBJ2-1; D remains ambiguous. V was trimmed by 4 bases and J by 8 bases, leaving 3 bases between them. This CDR3 region has 10 residues. The germline V gene encodes CDR1 MNHNS and CDR2 SASEGT. This CDR3 reads CASSAYEQFF. The CDR3 DNA reads as TGTGCCAGCAGTGCTTATGAGCAGTTCTTC.

J is TRBJ2-5 and V is TRBV4-1; 7 nucleotides align to TRBD1. This CDR3 is built from 14 residues. Germline V gene lookup returns CDR1 MGHRA and CDR2 YSYEKL. After removal of 0 bases from V and 2 bases from J, the junction contained 0 bases not matched to a gene. The CDR3 region is CASSQEDRQETQYF. CDR3 nucleotide sequence: TGCGCCAGCAGCCAAGAGGACAGGCAAGAGACCCAGTACTTC.

This chain uses TRBV5-4 with TRBJ2-7; no clear D. Trimming shortened V by 0 bases and J by 2 bases, and 6 bases separated the two germline ends. Per the germline V gene, CDR1 is SGHNT and CDR2 is YYREEE (reference sequence). The CDR3 is made up of 13 amino acids. The CDR3 sequence: CASSLAPAYEQYF. CDR3 coding DNA: TGTGCCAGCAGCTTGGCCCCCGCCTACGAGCAGTACTTC.

The CDR3 DNA sequence: TGTGCCAGCAGCCAAGATAGTATTTACGAGCAGTACTTC. As protein: CASSQDSIYEQYF. V gene TRBV14 combines with J gene TRBJ2-7; D gene unclear. V dropped 0 bases and J dropped 4 bases, with 7 bases sitting between them. From germline, CDR1 is SGHDN and CDR2 FVKESK. The CDR3 has 13 amino acids.

This clone was counted a single time. Other nucleotide sequences in the sample specify the same CDR3. This chain uses TRBV27 with TRBJ2-7, with unresolved D. The V gene's germline CDR1 is MNHEY and CDR2 SMNVEV (reference sequence). V shed 4 bases and J shed 0 bases, with 4 bases lying between them. The CDR3 contains 12 residues. The CDR3 region is CASSSISYEQYF. DNA of the CDR3: TGTGCCAGCAGTTCGATCTCCTACGAGCAGTACTTC.

V gene TRBV11-2 combines with J gene TRBJ2-5, with D possibly TRBD1 on 6 matching bases. From germline, CDR1 is SGHAT and CDR2 FQNNGV. The CDR3 contains 15 residues. V dropped 6 bases and J dropped 2 bases, with 16 bases sitting between them. CDR3 bases: TGTGCCAGCAGGTTACAGGGCAATACGCAAGAGACCCAGTACTTC. Amino acid sequence: CASRLQGNTQETQYF.

The chain has TRBV7-6 and TRBJ2-1, with 9 bases that match TRBD2. J gave up 8 bases and V 5 bases, and 10 bases lay outside the gene matches. Germline V gene lookup returns CDR1 SGHVS and CDR2 FNYEAQ. This CDR3 contains 15 residues. The CDR3 spells CASSRAGGLGDEQFF. For the CDR3, the DNA is TGTGCCAGCAGCCGAGCGGGAGGTCTCGGGGATGAGCAGTTCTTC.

The rearrangement joins TRBV5-5 to TRBJ1-1, with 9 bases matching TRBD1. CDR3 length: 15 amino acids. CDR1 and CDR2 from the germline V gene are SGHKS and YYEKEE (reference sequence). Germline trimming cut 0 bases from V and 11 bases from J; bases unmatched to any gene: 11. The CDR3 protein is CASSLGRTGANSAFF. The CDR3 DNA sequence: TGTGCCAGCAGCTTGGGACGGACAGGGGCCAATTCCGCTTTCTTT.

This clone has just one count. The chain combines TRBV27 with TRBJ2-7; either TRBD1 or TRBD2 may supply D (5 bases each). In germline, CDR1 is MNHEY, CDR2 SMNVEV (reference sequence). There are 15 residues in the CDR3. Trimming removed 3 bases from V and 5 bases from J, with 17 bases in between. The CDR3 DNA follows: TGTGCCAGCAGTTTTTTTGGTGGGGGTCCCCACGAGCAGTACTTC. Amino acids: CASSFFGGGPHEQYF.

This chain connects TRBV29-1 to TRBJ2-7; 7 nucleotides agree with TRBD1. J gave up 3 bases and V 4 bases, and 0 bases lay outside the gene matches. This CDR3 contains 11 residues. Germline CDR1 reads SQVTM; CDR2 reads ANQGSEA. The CDR3 reads CSVGTGYEQYF. CDR3 nucleotide sequence: TGCAGCGTTGGGACAGGCTACGAGCAGTACTTC.

The chain joins TRBV30 to TRBJ1-6, with no clear D. V shed 1 base and J shed 7 bases, with 14 bases lying between them. This CDR3 region has 15 residues. From germline, CDR1 is GTSNPN and CDR2 SVGIG (reference sequence). CDR3 DNA sequence: TGTGCCTGGAGTGCCCCGGGAGCCTTAAATTCACCCCTCCACTTT. Translation: CAWSAPGALNSPLHF.

The DNA of the CDR3 is TGTGCCAGCAGCGATGGCTATGGCTACACCTTC. The encoded protein is CASSDGYGYTF. The gene calls are TRBV7-9 and TRBJ1-2; the D is unclear. With 5 bases removed from V and 4 bases from J, the gap between germline ends came to 5 bases. Germline V gene data show CDR1 as SEHNR and CDR2 as FQNEAQ (reference sequence). The CDR3 consists of 11 residues.

The rearrangement links TRBV14 to TRBJ2-7, with unresolved D. The CDR3 runs to 14 residues. The germline V gene encodes CDR1 SGHDN and CDR2 FVKESK. V lost 0 bases to trimming and J lost 2 bases, with 8 bases between them. The CDR3 region is CASSQEFRPYEQYF. As DNA, the CDR3 is TGTGCCAGCAGCCAAGAGTTTAGGCCCTACGAGCAGTACTTC.

The V call is TRBV27, the J call TRBJ2-1; 13 bases are shared with TRBD2. Looked up from germline, CDR1 is MNHEY and CDR2 is SMNVEV (reference sequence). There are 14 residues in the CDR3. The junction had 4 bases not matched to a gene; V was cut back by 6 bases and J by 8 bases. The DNA for the CDR3 is TGTGCCAGCAGGGAAACTAGCGGGAGGGATGAGCAGTTCTTC. It translates to CASRETSGRDEQFF.

The chain has TRBV28 and TRBJ1-5; the D gene is possibly TRBD1 (6 bases). CDR1 is MDHEN, CDR2 SYDVKM, per germline. Deletions cut 5 bases from V and 0 bases from J, with 14 bases between. This CDR3 has 16 amino acids. CDR3 nucleotides: TGTGCCAGCAGTCATCGGACAGCTTATAGCAATCAGCCCCAGCATTTT. This translates into CASSHRTAYSNQPQHF.

V gene TRBV28 combines with J gene TRBJ2-7, with 11 bases identical to TRBD2. V trimming: 8 bases; J trimming: 6 bases; junction bases outside the gene matches: 9. In germline, CDR1 is MDHEN, CDR2 SYDVKM. This CDR3 contains 14 residues. CDR3 DNA sequence: TGTGCCAGCCAAAGACTAGCGGGATCGGGCGAGCAGTACTTC. It codes for CASQRLAGSGEQYF. Combining the CDR3 with reference TRBV28 and TRBJ2-7 gives the whole variable domain DVKVTQSSRYLVKRTGEKVFLECVQDMDHENMFWYRQDPGLGLRLIYFSYDVKMKEKGDIPEGYSVSREKKERFSLILESASTNQTSMYLCASQRLAGSGEQYFGPGTRLTVT.

The V gene is TRBV28, the J gene TRBJ2-1; 8 nucleotides agree with TRBD2. Per the germline V gene, CDR1 is MDHEN and CDR2 is SYDVKM. V lost 6 bases, J lost 8 bases, and 12 bases stayed unmatched. CDR3 length: 15 residues. This CDR3 reads CASSVIAGKVDEQFF. CDR3 DNA: TGTGCCAGCAGCGTGATAGCGGGAAAGGTGGATGAGCAGTTCTTC.

J is TRBJ1-5 and V is TRBV5-6, with D perhaps matching TRBD1 (6 bases). V was cut by 3 bases and J by 4 bases, with 14 bases left in between. The CDR3 runs 15 residues. In germline, CDR1 is SGHDT, CDR2 YYEEEE. In nucleotides, the CDR3 is TGTGCCAGCAGCTACTGGGGACACACAAATCAGCCCCAGCATTTT. It yields the protein CASSYWGHTNQPQHF.

In its sample, this clone was seen a few times. J is TRBJ2-7 and V is TRBV27; D is perhaps TRBD1 (5 bases). Germline-derived CDR1 and CDR2 are MNHEY and SMNVEV (reference sequence). V gave up 3 bases and J gave up 5 bases, with 8 bases separating them. The CDR3 is 12 residues long. The CDR3 DNA follows: TGTGCCAGCAGTTTGATGGGGCACGAGCAGTACTTC. Translating gives CASSLMGHEQYF.

The CDR3 region has the DNA TGCGCCAGCAGCCTGGGACACTCGAACACTGAAGCTTTCTTT. Its protein product is CASSLGHSNTEAFF. This chain links TRBV4-1 with TRBJ1-1; D perhaps matches TRBD1 (6 bases). CDR1 is MGHRA, CDR2 YSYEKL, per germline. The CDR3 covers 14 residues. V gave up 4 bases and J gave up 1 base, with 10 bases separating them.

The chain links TRBV10-3 to TRBJ2-1; D call uncertain. This CDR3 has 15 amino acids. The V gene lost 2 bases and the J gene lost 0 bases, with 8 bases spanning the gap. Germline V CDR1 and CDR2: ENHRY, SYGVKD. In DNA form, the CDR3 reads TGTGCCATCAGTGAGGCGGTGAGCTCCTACAATGAGCAGTTCTTC. It encodes CAISEAVSSYNEQFF.

This chain connects TRBV19 to TRBJ2-1, with D tentatively TRBD2 (6 bases). Trimming took 6 bases from V and 0 from J, leaving 12 bases between them. From germline, CDR1 is LNHDA and CDR2 SQIVND (reference sequence). The CDR3 spans 15 residues. The DNA for the CDR3 is TGTGCCAGTAGGCCGGGACTCCTCTCCTACAATGAGCAGTTCTTC. Protein sequence: CASRPGLLSYNEQFF.